Below, 25 T cell receptor beta chains from the same sample are listed, as sequenced in a study of Graves' ophthalmopathy and Graves' hyperthyroidism. Amplification from RNA transcripts yielded the TCR beta CDR3 regions. An opening RT-PCR round employed HTBI primers and preceded a second-round multiplex PCR. From the multiplex PCR reads, TCRdb called clonotypes with MiXCR, one entry per CDR3 protein. The sample lists roughly 600,000 distinct CDR3 sequences; less than 40% were seen once. Sequencing was performed on peripheral blood or thyroid tissue (not recorded which). These receptor sequences come from an adult man with Graves' hyperthyroidism.

This chain links TRBV29-1 with TRBJ1-2; D possibly corresponds to TRBD1 (6 bases). The V and J ends lost 8 bases and 3 bases respectively, with 10 bases between them. The CDR3 is 11 amino acids. Germline V lookup: CDR1 SQVTM, CDR2 ANQGSEA. As DNA, the CDR3 is TGCAGCCCGGACAGCTACTATGGCTACACCTTC. Translation gives CSPDSYYGYTF.

This clonotype was observed a few times. The chain links TRBV2 to TRBJ2-7; D not certain. The CDR3 spans 12 residues. Germline assignment: CDR1 SNHLY and CDR2 FYNNEI. V was clipped by 6 bases and J by 1 base, with 7 bases between them. CDR3 in amino acids: CASRVQSYEQYF. DNA for the CDR3: TGTGCCAGCAGGGTACAGTCCTACGAGCAGTACTTC.

This clonotype was found many times. The rearrangement uses TRBV29-1 and TRBJ1-1; no firm D call. The germline V and J ends were trimmed by 5 bases and 1 base, with 17 bases remaining between them. Germline V gene data show CDR1 as SQVTM and CDR2 as ANQGSEA. This CDR3 contains 15 residues. In DNA form, the CDR3 reads TGCAGCGTTCGGGCCAGCCCTTATGGGAACACTGAAGCTTTCTTT. Protein product: CSVRASPYGNTEAFF. Based on the CDR3 plus reference TRBV29-1 and TRBJ1-1, the full variable domain is SAVISQKPSRDICQRGTSLTIQCQVDSQVTMMFWYRQQPGQSLTLIATANQGSEATYESGFVIDKFPISRPNLTFSTLTVSNMSPEDSSIYLCSVRASPYGNTEAFFGQGTRLTVV.

This clonotype was observed many times. The chain employs TRBV5-1 and TRBJ1-6; 8 bases fit TRBD1. V dropped 0 bases and J dropped 9; count of bases not matched to a gene: 5. The CDR3 runs to 15 residues. The V gene's germline CDR1 is SGHRS and CDR2 YFSETQ. CDR3 coding DNA: TGCGCCAGCAGCTTGGCAGGGGGCAAGTTTTCACCCCTCCACTTT. Translated: CASSLAGGKFSPLHF.

A remark on this clonotype: One junction end does not reproduce the germline sequence, and a read error may be involved. This chain connects TRBV20-1 to TRBJ1-1; the D is unclear. CDR3 length: 13 amino acids. Germline CDR1 and CDR2: DFQATT and SNEGSKA (reference sequence). The CDR3 nucleotides read TGCAGTGCGAGAGGACTGTCGAACACTGAAGCTTTCTTT. This translates into CSARGLSNTEAFF.

Many counts were recorded for this clonotype. The gene calls are TRBV29-1 and TRBJ1-5; D is perhaps TRBD1 (5 bases). The CDR3 consists of 13 residues. With 5 bases removed from V and 8 bases from J, the gap between germline ends came to 16 bases. From germline, CDR1 is SQVTM and CDR2 ANQGSEA. As DNA, the CDR3 is TGCAGCGTTCGGGGGGTAGGGGAAGAGCCCCAGCATTTT. Translated: CSVRGVGEEPQHF.

Worth noting for this clonotype: A far larger clone is a single base away, which makes a read error likely. The genes are TRBV10-3 and TRBJ2-7; maybe TRBD2 (6 bases). From germline, CDR1 is ENHRY and CDR2 SYGVKD. This CDR3 comprises 12 residues. CDR3 amino acids: CASSGSVYERYF. The CDR3 DNA reads TGTGCCAGCAGCGGGTCCGTTTACGAGCGGTACTTC.

This clonotype was counted between two and nine times. The chain is built from TRBV6-5 and TRBJ2-7, with TRBD2 as a possible D gene (5 bases). The CDR3 consists of 13 residues. The germline V and J ends were trimmed by 5 bases and 2 bases, with 10 bases remaining between them. In germline, CDR1 is MNHEY, CDR2 SVGAGI. The CDR3 reads CASSRTAAYEQYF. CDR3 in DNA: TGTGCCAGCAGTCGGACTGCCGCCTACGAGCAGTACTTC.

V gene TRBV3-1 combines with J gene TRBJ2-2, with D unclear. The CDR3 totals 15 residues. Germline assignment: CDR1 LGHDT and CDR2 YNNKEL (reference sequence). V was pared by 4 bases and J by 4 bases, with 13 bases between. In nucleotides, the CDR3 is TGTGCCAGCAGCCCCACAATTCCTAGCACCGGGGAGCTGTTTTTT. Its protein is CASSPTIPSTGELFF.

This clonotype was observed many times. The V gene is TRBV29-1, the J gene TRBJ2-7, with 11 bases matching TRBD1. This CDR3 comprises 15 residues. CDR1 and CDR2 from the germline V gene are SQVTM and ANQGSEA. The V and J ends lost 4 bases and 2 bases, in that order; junction bases with no gene match: 7. The CDR3 region is CSVVVPGQGAYEQYF. CDR3 DNA: TGCAGCGTTGTAGTCCCGGGACAGGGGGCCTACGAGCAGTACTTC.

This clonotype was seen a handful of times. The rearrangement links TRBV6-6 to TRBJ2-7; TRBD1 agrees at 9 bases. The CDR3 length is 15 residues. With 2 bases clipped from V and 4 bases from J, the junction kept 6 bases outside the gene matches. Germline V gene lookup returns CDR1 MNHNY and CDR2 SVGAGI (reference sequence). As DNA, the CDR3 is TGTGCCAGCAGTTACGATAGAGGGACAGGGTACGAGCAGTACTTC. This translates into CASSYDRGTGYEQYF.

V and J are TRBV12-3 or TRBV12-4 and TRBJ2-2; TRBD1 agrees at 8 bases. This CDR3 has 13 amino acids. Unmatched junction bases numbered 4, after V lost 7 bases and J lost 6 bases. The CDR3 reads CASISGGPGELFF. The CDR3 region has the DNA TGTGCCAGCATTTCAGGGGGCCCCGGGGAGCTGTTTTTT.

V and J are TRBV29-1 and TRBJ1-2, with 10 bases aligning to TRBD1. Germline assignment: CDR1 SQVTM and CDR2 ANQGSEA. The CDR3 consists of 16 residues. V dropped 0 bases and J dropped 4; count of bases not matched to a gene: 8. In DNA, the CDR3 is TGCAGCGTTGAAGATTTCCAGACAGGGGGCTTCTATGGCTACACCTTC. Translating it yields CSVEDFQTGGFYGYTF.

This chain uses TRBV5-1 with TRBJ1-6; TRBD1 is a possible D gene (5 bases). V lost 1 base and J lost 5, with 10 bases in between. Per the germline V gene, CDR1 is SGHRS and CDR2 is YFSETQ. The CDR3 has 15 residues. The CDR3 is CASSLRTPDNSPLHF. The CDR3 DNA reads as TGCGCCAGCAGCTTGAGGACACCGGATAATTCACCCCTCCACTTT.

The chain joins TRBV7-9 to TRBJ1-6, with 7 bases aligning to TRBD1. The CDR3 is 16 amino acids. The germline CDR1 and CDR2 sequences are SEHNR and FQNEAQ (reference sequence). J gave up 4 bases and V 5 bases, and 8 bases lay outside the gene matches. The CDR3 sequence is CASSPEGTAYNSPLHF. CDR3 nucleotide sequence: TGTGCCAGCAGCCCGGAGGGGACAGCATATAATTCACCCCTCCACTTT. The full variable domain, completed using reference TRBV7-9 and TRBJ1-6, is DTGVSQNPRHKITKRGQNVTFRCDPISEHNRLYWYRQTLGQGPEFLTYFQNEAQLEKSRLLSDRFSAERPKGSFSTLEIQRTEQGDSAMYLCASSPEGTAYNSPLHFGNGTRLTVT.

A remark on this clonotype: This may be a read error, as it is one base from a much larger clone. The rearrangement links TRBV19 to TRBJ1-1, with D perhaps matching TRBD1 (5 bases). Trimming removed 7 bases from V and 6 bases from J, with 24 bases in between. Germline loops: CDR1 LNHDA, CDR2 SQIVND (reference sequence). CDR3 size: 16 residues. Here the CDR3 reads CASIPTTSGRSAEAFF. The CDR3 region has the DNA TGTGCCAGTATTCCAACGACCTCGGGACGTAGCGCTGAAGCTTTCTTT.

This clonotype was recorded once. At one end the junction does not follow the germline gene, possibly because of a read error. V usage is TRBV29-1 and J usage is TRBJ2-7; 8 bases line up with TRBD2. The CDR3 is 16 residues long. The germline V gene has CDR1 SQVTM and CDR2 ANQGSEA. The CDR3 coding sequence is TGCAGCGTTGAAAAGGCGGGGGGCAAGAACACCGGGGAGCTGTACTTC. Protein: CSVEKAGGKNTGELYF.

The rearrangement links TRBV2 to TRBJ1-5; TRBD2 aligns across 11 bases. The end of the DNA fits TRBJ2-3 better, so the J call may be wrong. This CDR3 is built from 13 residues. The V gene's germline CDR1 is SNHLY and CDR2 FYNNEI. CDR3 nucleotides: TGTGCCTCACTAGCGGGGGACACAGATACGCAGTATTTT. As protein: CASLAGDTDTQYF.

The sample holds a few counts of this clonotype. The chain carries TRBV29-1 and TRBJ2-1; 12 bases fit TRBD2. Germline CDR1 is SQVTM and CDR2 is ANQGSEA. Trimming cost V 7 bases and J 7 bases; bases outside gene matches: 11. The CDR3 runs 15 residues. In nucleotides, the CDR3 is TGCAGCGCTCTGACTAGCGGGAGAGTGGGAAATGAGCAGTTCTTC. Translation gives CSALTSGRVGNEQFF.

Ten or more counts support this clonotype. The rearrangement links TRBV20-1 to TRBJ2-7, with D possibly TRBD1 on 6 matching bases. CDR3 size: 17 residues. The germline V gene has CDR1 DFQATT and CDR2 SNEGSKA (reference sequence). Trimming removed 3 bases at V and 0 bases at J, with 21 bases between. The CDR3 DNA follows: TGCAGTGCTAGTCAGGGGTTGGGCGGCCCCAGCTCCTACGAGCAGTACTTC. Protein sequence: CSASQGLGGPSSYEQYF.

This rearrangement joins TRBV12-3 or TRBV12-4 to TRBJ2-5; D is possibly TRBD2 (7 bases). The CDR3 totals 15 residues. Trimming removed 3 bases at V and 5 bases at J, with 16 bases between. The CDR3 spells CASSLGGGAVETQYF. CDR3 sequence (DNA): TGTGCCAGCAGTTTGGGGGGGGGGGCCGTCGAGACCCAGTACTTC.

This clonotype was detected ten times or more. This chain joins TRBV6-1 and TRBJ1-5, with unresolved D. V dropped 8 bases and J dropped 2 bases, with 13 bases sitting between them. CDR1 MNHNS and CDR2 SASEGT come from the germline V gene. This CDR3 contains 14 residues. The CDR3 here is CASVPLGGNQPQHF. In DNA form, the CDR3 reads TGTGCCAGCGTCCCCCTGGGAGGCAATCAGCCCCAGCATTTT.

This clonotype occurred many times. The J gene is TRBJ2-7, the V gene TRBV20-1; D is undetermined. The V gene's germline CDR1 is DFQATT and CDR2 SNEGSKA (reference sequence). Trimming took 0 bases from V and 4 from J, leaving 16 bases between them. The CDR3 totals 15 residues. The CDR3 reads CSARDQGRSEYEQYF. The DNA of the CDR3 is TGCAGTGCTAGAGATCAAGGCAGATCGGAATACGAGCAGTACTTC.

The chain joins TRBV5-1 to TRBJ2-7; 8 nucleotides align to TRBD1. The DNA end is a closer match to TRBJ2-1, so the J assignment may be wrong. This CDR3 spans 17 amino acids. Germline V gives CDR1 SGHRS, CDR2 YFSETQ. The CDR3: CASSLDGQGRIYNEQFF. The CDR3 DNA reads TGCGCCAGCAGCTTGGACGGACAGGGAAGGATCTACAATGAGCAGTTCTTC.

This clonotype was seen at least ten times. The J gene is TRBJ1-1, the V gene TRBV5-1; possible D gene TRBD1, 6 bases. The length of the CDR3 is 14 residues. Germline V gives CDR1 SGHRS, CDR2 YFSETQ. Trimming stripped 3 bases from V and 3 bases from J, with 12 bases between. CDR3 region: CASSYTGRDTEAFF. The CDR3 DNA sequence: TGCGCCAGCAGCTATACAGGGCGAGACACTGAAGCTTTCTTT.